Listed below are T cell receptor beta chains from one sample, sequenced in a study of technical replicates of blood from several donors. The table came from immunoSEQ multiplex PCR; TCRdb's copy has only in-frame clones and leaves some out. The table has tens of thousands of clones, about 94% seen once. Sequencing was carried out using T cells isolated from PBMCs. These receptors were collected from a human donor in good health. Both conserved end residues are part of each CDR3. The order of the fields is CDR3 DNA, CDR3 protein, clone size, J gene, D gene, V gene. The D gene is left open where the match is weak. For some rows the clone size is stated as once, few or many, or as a class when expanded; others skip it.

CDR3nt: TGTGCCAGCAGCCCAATAACAGGACAATTGGCTGCTGAAGCTTTCTTT
CDR3aa: CASSPITGQLAAEAFF
abundance: .
j_gene: TRBJ1-1
d_gene: .
v_gene: TRBV7-6

CDR3nt: TGCGCCAGCAGCGTGACGGGACTATCAACCTACGAGCAGTACTTC
CDR3aa: CASSVTGLSTYEQYF
abundance: .
j_gene: TRBJ2-7
d_gene: TRBD2
v_gene: TRBV5-1

CDR3nt: TGTGCCAGCAGCTTATCCCTAGCAGCCTACGAGCAGTACTTC
CDR3aa: CASSLSLAAYEQYF
abundance: .
j_gene: TRBJ2-7
d_gene: .
v_gene: TRBV7-9

CDR3nt: TGCAGCGGAATGGCAAGCGATGAAAAACTGTTTTTT
CDR3aa: CSGMASDEKLFF
abundance: .
j_gene: TRBJ1-4
d_gene: .
v_gene: TRBV29-1

CDR3nt: TGTGCCACCAGCAGAGATAGGGGCCAAAGCCTCTATGGCTACACCTTC
CDR3aa: CATSRDRGQSLYGYTF
abundance: .
j_gene: TRBJ1-2
d_gene: .
v_gene: TRBV15

CDR3nt: TGCGCCAGCAGCCAAGACCACAGGGTCGACACTGAAGCTTTCTTT
CDR3aa: CASSQDHRVDTEAFF
abundance: .
j_gene: TRBJ1-1
d_gene: .
v_gene: TRBV4-1

CDR3nt: TGTGCCAGCCAGCGGGTCCCTTACAATGAGCAGTTCTTC
CDR3aa: CASQRVPYNEQFF
abundance: .
j_gene: TRBJ2-1
d_gene: .
v_gene: TRBV6-5

CDR3nt: TGCGCCAGCAGCCTTGATCGTGACATAGGTAGCACAGATACGCAGTATTTT
CDR3aa: CASSLDRDIGSTDTQYF
abundance: .
j_gene: TRBJ2-3
d_gene: .
v_gene: TRBV4-1

CDR3nt: TGTGCCACCCAGGACAGGGATAATTCACCCCTCCACTTT
CDR3aa: CATQDRDNSPLHF
abundance: few
j_gene: TRBJ1-6
d_gene: TRBD1
v_gene: TRBV6-1

CDR3nt: TGTGCCAGCAGTCTGACTGAGAACACTGAAGCTTTCTTT
CDR3aa: CASSLTENTEAFF
abundance: .
j_gene: TRBJ1-1
d_gene: .
v_gene: TRBV27

CDR3nt: TGTGCCAGCAGTTATGGAGCTAGCAACACCGGGGAGCTGTTTTTT
CDR3aa: CASSYGASNTGELFF
abundance: .
j_gene: TRBJ2-2
d_gene: .
v_gene: TRBV6-6

CDR3nt: TGTGCCACAACGACAGGGGGTAACTATGGCTACACCTTC
CDR3aa: CATTTGGNYGYTF
abundance: once
j_gene: TRBJ1-2
d_gene: TRBD1
v_gene: TRBV15

CDR3nt: TGTGCCTGCGGACTAGGGGTCACCGGGGAGCTGTTTTTT
CDR3aa: CACGLGVTGELFF
abundance: .
j_gene: TRBJ2-2
d_gene: TRBD2
v_gene: TRBV2

CDR3nt: TGCGCCAGCAGCTTGGGAGAGGGACAGGGCATCCGAAGATTCTCTGGGGCCAACGTCCTGACTTTC
CDR3aa: CASSLGEGQGIRRFSGANVLTF
abundance: once
j_gene: TRBJ2-6
d_gene: TRBD1
v_gene: TRBV5-1

CDR3nt: TGCGCCAGCAGCTGGGGACAGGGCTCTGGAAACACCATATATTTT
CDR3aa: CASSWGQGSGNTIYF
abundance: once
j_gene: TRBJ1-3
d_gene: TRBD1
v_gene: TRBV5-1

CDR3nt: TGTGCCAGCAGCGAACTCAGGGGCCTCTCTGGAAACACCATATATTTT
CDR3aa: CASSELRGLSGNTIYF
abundance: .
j_gene: TRBJ1-3
d_gene: .
v_gene: TRBV14

CDR3nt: TGTGCCAGCAGCCATCTGCAAGAGACCCAGTACTTC
CDR3aa: CASSHLQETQYF
abundance: .
j_gene: TRBJ2-5
d_gene: .
v_gene: TRBV14

CDR3nt: TGTGCCATCGGGACAGGGCAATACTACGACTATGGCTACACCTTC
CDR3aa: CAIGTGQYYDYGYTF
abundance: .
j_gene: TRBJ1-2
d_gene: TRBD1
v_gene: TRBV15

CDR3nt: TGCGCCAGCAGCACACCAGCGGGGGTTGATCGAGAGACCCAGTACTTC
CDR3aa: CASSTPAGVDRETQYF
abundance: .
j_gene: TRBJ2-5
d_gene: TRBD2
v_gene: TRBV5-1

CDR3nt: TGTGCCAGCAGTGGCCGGACAGTCTTCACAGATACGCAGTATTTT
CDR3aa: CASSGRTVFTDTQYF
abundance: .
j_gene: TRBJ2-3
d_gene: .
v_gene: TRBV6-1

CDR3nt: TGCGCCAGCAGCGTAGGAACTAGCACACAAGAGACCCAGTACTTC
CDR3aa: CASSVGTSTQETQYF
abundance: .
j_gene: TRBJ2-5
d_gene: .
v_gene: TRBV5-1

CDR3nt: TGCGCCAGCAGCTTCGCCGGACTAGCGGGGGGCAATGAGCAGTTCTTC
CDR3aa: CASSFAGLAGGNEQFF
abundance: .
j_gene: TRBJ2-1
d_gene: TRBD2
v_gene: TRBV5-1

CDR3nt: TGTGCCAGCAGCGCCGGGACAGGGGGGTCTAAGCAGCCCCAGCATTTT
CDR3aa: CASSAGTGGSKQPQHF
abundance: .
j_gene: TRBJ1-5
d_gene: TRBD1
v_gene: TRBV7-8

CDR3nt: TGTGCCAGCACCCTTAGCGGGGGGGACACAGATACGCAGTATTTT
CDR3aa: CASTLSGGDTDTQYF
abundance: .
j_gene: TRBJ2-3
d_gene: TRBD2
v_gene: TRBV6-5

CDR3nt: TGCGCCAGCAGCCAAGTAACTAGTGGGGAATACGAGCAGTACTTC
CDR3aa: CASSQVTSGEYEQYF
abundance: .
j_gene: TRBJ2-7
d_gene: .
v_gene: TRBV4-1

CDR3nt: TGTGCCAGCAGTTCGCTTGGGGGACTAGCGGGAGATTCCTACAATGAGCAGTTCTTC
CDR3aa: CASSSLGGLAGDSYNEQFF
abundance: .
j_gene: TRBJ2-1
d_gene: TRBD2
v_gene: TRBV27

CDR3nt: TGTGCCAGCAGCTCGGGACAGGGAGGTTTAACTAATGAAAAACTGTTTTTT
CDR3aa: CASSSGQGGLTNEKLFF
abundance: .
j_gene: TRBJ1-4
d_gene: TRBD1
v_gene: TRBV7-9

CDR3nt: TGTGCCAGCAGCTTAGAGGGGCGGGGTAGGACAGATACGCAGTATTTT
CDR3aa: CASSLEGRGRTDTQYF
abundance: .
j_gene: TRBJ2-3
d_gene: .
v_gene: TRBV7-9

CDR3nt: TGTGCCAGCAGTTTGGGGAGCCAAGAGACCCAGTACTTC
CDR3aa: CASSLGSQETQYF
abundance: .
j_gene: TRBJ2-5
d_gene: .
v_gene: TRBV28

CDR3nt: TGTGCCAGCAGTGAAGGGGCCGCCTATGGCTACACCTTC
CDR3aa: CASSEGAAYGYTF
abundance: .
j_gene: TRBJ1-2
d_gene: .
v_gene: TRBV6-1

CDR3nt: TGCGCCAGCAGCCTTTCTTCTCCGGGACAGGGGTACAATGAGCAGTTCTTC
CDR3aa: CASSLSSPGQGYNEQFF
abundance: .
j_gene: TRBJ2-1
d_gene: TRBD1
v_gene: TRBV4-1

CDR3nt: TGTGCCTGGGAAACAGGGTCATTTGACACCGGGGAGCTGTTTTTT
CDR3aa: CAWETGSFDTGELFF
abundance: .
j_gene: TRBJ2-2
d_gene: .
v_gene: TRBV30

CDR3nt: TGTGCCAGCAGGTCCGGGACAGAAGAGACCCAGTACTTC
CDR3aa: CASRSGTEETQYF
abundance: .
j_gene: TRBJ2-5
d_gene: TRBD1
v_gene: TRBV2

CDR3nt: TGTGCCAGCTCACCAATGGCGGGATCCTCCTACAATGAGCAGTTCTTC
CDR3aa: CASSPMAGSSYNEQFF
abundance: .
j_gene: TRBJ2-1
d_gene: .
v_gene: TRBV18

CDR3nt: TGTGCCAGCAGTATACAGGCCGCCGGGGAGCTGTTTTTT
CDR3aa: CASSIQAAGELFF
abundance: .
j_gene: TRBJ2-2
d_gene: .
v_gene: TRBV6-5

CDR3nt: TGTGCCAGCAGCCATGCCGGGACTAGCGGGAACAATGAGCAGTTCTTC
CDR3aa: CASSHAGTSGNNEQFF
abundance: .
j_gene: TRBJ2-1
d_gene: TRBD2
v_gene: TRBV4-2

CDR3nt: TGTGCCAGCAGCCTCGGACTAGCGGGAGGGCCGGGTATCGGGGAGCTGTTTTTT
CDR3aa: CASSLGLAGGPGIGELFF
abundance: .
j_gene: TRBJ2-2
d_gene: TRBD2
v_gene: TRBV7-9

CDR3nt: TGTGCCAGCAGGCCGACAGGGGCGGTTCATGGCTACACCTTC
CDR3aa: CASRPTGAVHGYTF
abundance: once
j_gene: TRBJ1-2
d_gene: TRBD1
v_gene: TRBV6-5

CDR3nt: TGTGCCAGTAGTATAGGGGCGGGAGAGGAGACCCAGTACTTC
CDR3aa: CASSIGAGEETQYF
abundance: .
j_gene: TRBJ2-5
d_gene: TRBD2
v_gene: TRBV19

CDR3nt: TGTGCCAGCTATGGACAGGAATCCGAGCAGTACTTC
CDR3aa: CASYGQESEQYF
abundance: .
j_gene: TRBJ2-7
d_gene: TRBD1
v_gene: TRBV13

CDR3nt: TGCGCCAGCAGTGATCCTGGGACTAGCGGGATCACCGGGGAGCTGTTTTTT
CDR3aa: CASSDPGTSGITGELFF
abundance: .
j_gene: TRBJ2-2
d_gene: TRBD2
v_gene: TRBV10-2

CDR3nt: TGTGCCAGCTCACCTTCCCCTAGCGGGGGGGAGTTCGGGGAGTTCTTC
CDR3aa: CASSPSPSGGEFGEFF
abundance: .
j_gene: TRBJ2-1
d_gene: TRBD2
v_gene: TRBV18

CDR3nt: TGTGCCAGCAGTGAAGGTACAGAAAATTCACCCCTCCACTTT
CDR3aa: CASSEGTENSPLHF
abundance: .
j_gene: TRBJ1-6
d_gene: .
v_gene: TRBV6-1

CDR3nt: TGTGCCAGCAGCTTAGCGACGGGGTTCGAGACCCAGTACTTC
CDR3aa: CASSLATGFETQYF
abundance: .
j_gene: TRBJ2-5
d_gene: .
v_gene: TRBV7-7

CDR3nt: TGTGCCAGCACCAGGGCAGGGAACACTGAAGCTTTCTTT
CDR3aa: CASTRAGNTEAFF
abundance: few
j_gene: TRBJ1-1
d_gene: .
v_gene: TRBV2